These 17 T cell receptor beta chains were all obtained from the same sample, sequenced in a study of blood T cell repertoires in COVID-19. Method: immunoSEQ multiplex PCR; TCRdb's copy keeps in-frame clones and lacks some. The top ten clones hold 6.5% to 9.5% of a sample with around 160,000 clones, approximately 83% of them seen once. The sample taken for sequencing was peripheral blood. The source is an older woman with COVID-19, enrolled during active disease.

The chain joins TRBV7-8 to TRBJ2-7; TRBD1 might be the D (6 bases). V lost 7 bases and J 3 bases, leaving 13 bases between the germline ends. The CDR3 contains 13 residues. The V gene's germline CDR1 is SGHVS and CDR2 FQNEAQ. Here the CDR3 DNA reads TGTGCCAGCATGTTGACAGGTGACTACGAGCAGTACTTC. Its protein is CASMLTGDYEQYF.

V gene TRBV30 combines with J gene TRBJ1-6, with 11 bases identical to TRBD1. CDR3 length: 14 residues. Germline V gene lookup returns CDR1 GTSNPN and CDR2 SVGIG (reference sequence). With 7 bases clipped from V and 11 bases from J, the junction kept 10 bases outside the gene matches. This CDR3 reads CALGQGANQAPLHF. The CDR3 DNA sequence: TGTGCCTTAGGACAGGGGGCGAATCAAGCACCCCTCCACTTT.

This clone was seen a single time. The chain uses TRBV6-5 and TRBJ1-2; D perhaps matches TRBD1 (6 bases). The CDR3 has 14 residues. The V end lost 5 bases, the J end lost 6 bases, and 16 bases lay between the germline ends. CDR1 is MNHEY, CDR2 SVGAGI, per germline. In nucleotides, the CDR3 is TGTGCCAGCAGTCCGACAGGTCCACCTGATGGCTACACCTTC. It yields the protein CASSPTGPPDGYTF.

The chain has TRBV3-1 (or the pseudogene TRBV3-2) and TRBJ2-1, with 7 bases matching TRBD1. Looked up from germline, CDR1 is LGHDT and CDR2 is YNNKEL (reference sequence). The CDR3 has 16 residues. Trimming took 2 bases from V and 5 from J; bases not matched to a gene: 9. Here the CDR3 DNA reads TGTGCCAGCAGCCAAACTACCGGGACAGTAAACAATGAGCAGTTCTTC. It yields the protein CASSQTTGTVNNEQFF.

This chain links TRBV29-1 with TRBJ2-7; 10 nucleotides align to TRBD2. This CDR3 has 13 amino acids. V lost 4 bases, J lost 2 bases, and 2 bases stayed unmatched. Germline V gene data show CDR1 as SQVTM and CDR2 as ANQGSEA. DNA of the CDR3: TGCAGCGTTGGGCTAGCGGGAGCCTACGAGCAGTACTTC. Translating it yields CSVGLAGAYEQYF.

V gene TRBV6-5 combines with J gene TRBJ1-2; TRBD1 might be the D (6 bases). The germline CDR1 and CDR2 sequences are MNHEY and SVGAGI. CDR3 length equals 15 residues. Between the trimmed V and J ends, which lost 7 bases and 8 bases, there was a span of 23 bases. CDR3 residues: CASNQQRGGVEGYTF. CDR3 in DNA: TGTGCCAGCAATCAGCAGAGGGGGGGAGTGGAAGGCTACACCTTC.

The chain couples TRBV4-3 to TRBJ2-2, with a tentative D call TRBD2 (6 bases). The length of the CDR3 is 14 residues. Germline CDR1 is LGHNA and CDR2 is YSLEER. V shed 3 bases and J shed 3 bases, with 8 bases lying between them. The CDR3 DNA follows: TGCGCCAGCAGCCAGGGGGACTACACCGGGGAGCTGTTTTTT. It encodes CASSQGDYTGELFF.

The chain has TRBV18 and TRBJ2-7; TRBD2 aligns across 9 bases. Losses at the gene ends were 2 bases for V and 6 bases for J; bases not matched to a gene: 11. Per germline, CDR1 KGHSH and CDR2 LQKENI. The length of the CDR3 is 16 residues. The CDR3: CASSPSIGGGAVEQYF. CDR3 nucleotide sequence: TGTGCCAGCTCACCAAGTATTGGCGGGGGGGCCGTCGAGCAGTACTTC. Full variable domain (outside the CDR3, taken from reference TRBV18 and TRBJ2-7): NAGVMQNPRHLVRRRGQEARLRCSPMKGHSHVYWYRQLPEEGLKFMVYLQKENIIDESGMPKERFSAEFPKEGPSILRIQQVVRGDSAAYFCASSPSIGGGAVEQYFGPGTRLTVT.

V is TRBV5-8 and J is TRBJ2-3, with D perhaps matching TRBD2 (6 bases). The CDR3 length is 15 residues. Germline CDR1 SGHTS, CDR2 YDEGEE. Deletions cut 2 bases from V and 0 bases from J, with 10 bases between. The CDR3 nucleotides read TGTGCCAGCAGCTTTCGGGGGACTAGCACAGATACGCAGTATTTT. Translated, it gives CASSFRGTSTDTQYF.

This clone has just one count. J is TRBJ1-2 and V is TRBV29-1; D call uncertain. This CDR3 region has 12 residues. Germline V gene sequence: CDR1 SQVTM, CDR2 ANQGSEA. V was cut by 6 bases and J by 0 bases, with 8 bases left in between. The CDR3 loop is CSVESANYGYTF. CDR3 coding DNA: TGCAGCGTCGAATCAGCTAACTATGGCTACACCTTC.

The genes are TRBV5-8 and TRBJ1-4; tentatively, D is TRBD1 (5 bases). Germline assignment: CDR1 SGHTS and CDR2 YDEGEE. This CDR3 region has 17 residues. Trimming removed 0 bases at V and 0 bases at J, with 12 bases between. CDR3: CASSLGGSTATNEKLFF. The CDR3 coding sequence is TGTGCCAGCAGCTTGGGAGGTTCGACAGCAACTAATGAAAAACTGTTTTTT.

The chain has TRBV6-2 or TRBV6-3 and TRBJ1-5; 9 bases map to TRBD1. The V gene's germline CDR1 is MNHEY and CDR2 SVGEGT. The CDR3 is 15 residues long. Trimming took 5 bases from V and 7 from J; bases not matched to a gene: 9. CDR3 DNA: TGTGCCAGCAGTACCCCTACAGGGGGCGTACAGCCCCAGCATTTT. Protein: CASSTPTGGVQPQHF.

This clone has just one count. The chain couples TRBV30 to TRBJ2-7; a possible D gene is TRBD1 (6 bases). Germline V CDR1 and CDR2: GTSNPN, SVGIG (reference sequence). The CDR3 totals 13 residues. V was pared by 0 bases and J by 3 bases, with 9 bases between. The DNA for the CDR3 is TGTGCCTGGAGTGTACAGGGCTTCTACGAGCAGTACTTC. This translates into CAWSVQGFYEQYF.

This clone was picked up one time. The chain carries TRBV5-4 and TRBJ1-2; D ambiguous. CDR1 SGHNT and CDR2 YYREEE come from the germline V gene (reference sequence). CDR3 length: 16 amino acids. The V gene lost 0 bases and the J gene lost 5 bases, with 17 bases spanning the gap. The CDR3 reads CASSLAVTRNSYGYTF. The CDR3 region has the DNA TGTGCCAGCAGCTTGGCCGTGACAAGGAACTCTTATGGCTACACCTTC.

The rearrangement joins TRBV5-1 to TRBJ1-4; TRBD1 matches at 9 bases. The V gene end was trimmed by 4 bases and the J gene end by 6 bases; junction bases not matched to a gene: 7. CDR1 is SGHRS, CDR2 YFSETQ, per germline. The CDR3 sequence is 15 residues long. The chain's CDR3 is CASSQQGAIDEKLFF. In DNA form, the CDR3 reads TGCGCCAGCAGCCAACAGGGGGCTATAGATGAAAAACTGTTTTTT.

V and J are TRBV19 and TRBJ2-6; no clear D gene. Trimming pared 6 bases from V and 0 bases from J, leaving 6 bases between. The CDR3 length is 14 residues. The germline gives CDR1 LNHDA, CDR2 SQIVND (reference sequence). CDR3 in amino acids: CASRESSGANVLTF. The CDR3 DNA reads TGTGCCAGTAGGGAGAGCTCTGGGGCCAACGTCCTGACTTTC.

This clone is categorized as medium-sized (0.01 to 0.1%). The rearrangement uses TRBV9 and TRBJ2-1; 12 positions match TRBD2. This CDR3 has 16 residues. The J segment lost 9 bases and the V segment lost 3 bases, leaving 10 bases of the junction unmatched. Germline values: CDR1 SGDLS, CDR2 YYNGEE. CDR3 sequence reads: CASSEPSSGGVSEQFF. CDR3 coding DNA: TGTGCCAGCAGCGAACCATCTAGCGGGGGGGTTAGTGAGCAGTTCTTC. The complete variable domain, with remaining parts taken from reference TRBV9 and TRBJ2-1, reads DSGVTQTPKHLITATGQRVTLRCSPRSGDLSVYWYQQSLDQGLQFLIQYYNGEERAKGNILERFSAQQFPDLHSELNLSSLELGDSALYFCASSEPSSGGVSEQFFGPGTRLTVL.